The next 10 T cell receptor beta chains were all read from a single sample in a study (dated by TCRdb to 2014 to 2015). The library relied on 5' RACE. Sequencing relied on an Illumina MiSeq. The raw public data were reprocessed by TCRdb itself: fastp quality trimming at Q25, MiXCR clonotype calling, in-frame beta chains only. Under each unique CDR3 protein, matching rows form one entry showing the most common genes and DNA. For this sample there are 25,000 to 40,000 distinct CDR3 sequences; approximately 27% appear just once. 3.5% to 4% of the sample belongs to the ten largest clones. Material for sequencing was naive CD4+ T cells sorted from a lymph node. The cell subset or site label, as the study defines it: naive CD4+ T cells, CD4+CD45RA+CD25-. The receptor set was obtained from a female donor with breast cancer.

This clonotype was observed many times. This chain uses TRBV5-1 with TRBJ2-1; D gene unclear. With 0 bases removed from V and 5 bases from J, the gap between germline ends came to 9 bases. Germline V gene sequence: CDR1 SGHRS, CDR2 YFSETQ. This CDR3 spans 14 amino acids. CDR3 protein: CASSLGQTNNEQFF. The CDR3 DNA sequence: TGCGCCAGCAGCTTGGGCCAGACGAACAATGAGCAGTTCTTC.

Only a few counts were recorded for this clonotype. The genes are TRBV6-2 or TRBV6-3 and TRBJ2-7, with D perhaps TRBD2 (5 bases). This CDR3 has 14 amino acids. Looked up from germline, CDR1 is MNHEY and CDR2 is SVGEGT. Trimming stripped 7 bases from V and 5 bases from J, with 18 bases between. The CDR3 DNA sequence: TGTGCCAGCACCTTCCTCTCTAGCCGGGACGAGCAGTACTTC. Protein sequence: CASTFLSSRDEQYF.

This clonotype was found a few times. The chain recombines TRBV4-2 with TRBJ2-1, with 7 positions matching TRBD2. CDR1 and CDR2 from the germline V gene are LGHNA and YNFKEQ. V lost 1 base and J lost 5; bases outside the gene matches: 5. This CDR3 has 15 residues. Here the CDR3 reads CASSQGGGENNEQFF. The CDR3 DNA reads TGTGCCAGCAGCCAAGGCGGGGGTGAAAACAATGAGCAGTTCTTC.

As regards this clonotype: At one end, the junction sequence differs from germline, possibly due to a read error. The chain carries TRBV3-1 and TRBJ2-3, with 10 bases lining up with TRBD2. The CDR3 loop spans 16 amino acids. Per the germline V gene, CDR1 is LGHDT and CDR2 is YNNKEL (reference sequence). CDR3 loop: CASSQGLAGFTDTRYF. In nucleotides, the CDR3 is TGTGCCAGCAGCCAAGGACTAGCGGGCTTCACAGATACGCGGTATTTT.

Comment on this clonotype: At one of its ends the junction is not consistent with the germline gene, which may arise from a read error. The chain combines TRBV5-1 with TRBJ2-1; 9 bases match TRBD2. Germline V gives CDR1 SGHRS, CDR2 YFSETQ. The CDR3 spans 14 residues. CDR3 bases: TGCGCAAGCAGCGATAGCGGGAGTGACAATGAGCAGTTCTTC. Translating it yields CASSDSGSDNEQFF.

The CDR3 region is CSARDSLGGTEAFF. The CDR3 nucleotides are TGCAGTGCTAGAGATAGTTTAGGCGGGACTGAAGCTTTCTTT. This chain uses TRBV20-1 with TRBJ1-1; D uncertain. In germline, CDR1 is DFQATT, CDR2 SNEGSKA (reference sequence). The germline V and J ends were trimmed by 0 bases and 5 bases, with 13 bases remaining between them. CDR3 size: 14 residues.

This clonotype was seen only a few times. The V and J genes are TRBV20-1 and TRBJ2-1; TRBD2 aligns across 11 bases. There are 18 residues in the CDR3. The V gene end was trimmed by 0 bases and the J gene end by 4 bases; junction bases not matched to a gene: 11. Germline V lookup: CDR1 DFQATT, CDR2 SNEGSKA (reference sequence). The CDR3 nucleotides read TGCAGTGCTAGAGAGGAGTGGACTAGCGGGCATCGGTACAATGAGCAGTTCTTC. Encoded protein: CSAREEWTSGHRYNEQFF.

In its sample, this clonotype is medium-sized. The chain carries TRBV9 and TRBJ1-2; no reliable D call. V was cut by 0 bases and J by 7 bases, with 19 bases left in between. Germline CDR1 SGDLS, CDR2 YYNGEE. This CDR3 has 16 residues. The CDR3 nucleotides are TGTGCCAGCAGCGTAGACCCGGAAGGTGGTGGTCGTGGCTACACCTTC. Translating gives CASSVDPEGGGRGYTF.

The V call is TRBV20-1, the J call TRBJ2-3; TRBD2 agrees at 7 bases. Germline V gene lookup returns CDR1 DFQATT and CDR2 SNEGSKA (reference sequence). There are 14 residues in the CDR3. V was pared by 5 bases and J by 0 bases, with 5 bases of the junction left unmatched. The CDR3 DNA reads as TGCAGTGCTCGGGAGGTTCCTAGCACAGATACGCAGTATTTT. This translates into CSAREVPSTDTQYF.

This clonotype showed up just a few times. This chain joins TRBV6-4 and TRBJ2-7; 9 bases fit TRBD2. The CDR3 spans 14 residues. Germline CDR1 MRHNA, CDR2 SNTAGT. V was clipped by 6 bases and J by 7 bases; unmatched bases: 10. CDR3 sequence reads: CASRPIAGAREQYF. As DNA, the CDR3 is TGTGCCAGCAGGCCGATAGCGGGAGCGAGGGAGCAGTACTTC.